This TCR beta chain is from a study of CD8 T cells in Susac syndrome. The trim removed 4 bases at V and 6 bases at J, leaving 8 bases unmatched. CDR3 length: 13 amino acids. CDR1 is SQVTM, CDR2 ANQGSEA, per germline. TEMRA cells were FACS-enriched and CD8+ and CD4+ T cells negatively isolated. With random hexamers, roughly 0.45 to 1 ug RNA was reverse transcribed. TCRdb reprocessed the immunoSEQ multiplex PCR reads via MiXCR and lists one record per CDR3 protein. The sample holds a few hundred thousand distinct CDR3 sequences, 95% seen once. The sample was CD4+ T cells from PBMCs. The sequence came from a human donor with multiple sclerosis. The gene calls are TRBV29-1 and TRBJ2-7; TRBD2 matches 8 bases. CDR3 coding DNA: TGCAGCGTTGTGGAACTAGCGGAGGGCGAGCAGTACTTC. It specifies CSVVELAEGEQYF.